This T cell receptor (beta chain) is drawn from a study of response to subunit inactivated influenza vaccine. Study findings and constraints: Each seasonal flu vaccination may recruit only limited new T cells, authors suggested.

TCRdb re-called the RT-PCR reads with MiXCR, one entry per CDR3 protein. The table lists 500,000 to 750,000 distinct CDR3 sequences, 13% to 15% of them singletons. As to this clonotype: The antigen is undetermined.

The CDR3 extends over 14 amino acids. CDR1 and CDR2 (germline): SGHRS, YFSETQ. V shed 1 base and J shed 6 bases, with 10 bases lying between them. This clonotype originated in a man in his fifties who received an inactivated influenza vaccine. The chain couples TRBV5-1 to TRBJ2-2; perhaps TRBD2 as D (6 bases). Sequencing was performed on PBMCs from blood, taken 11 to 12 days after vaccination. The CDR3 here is CASSLQGGAGELFF. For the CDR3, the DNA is TGCGCCAGCAGCTTGCAAGGCGGGGCCGGGGAGCTGTTTTTT.